Given below is one TCR beta chain in context. Trimming took 4 bases from V and 7 from J; bases not matched to a gene: 5. The germline gives CDR1 SGHDT, CDR2 YYEEEE. The CDR3 length is 13 residues. The sample comes from a study of control samples from healthy donors and cancer patients. Assay: immunoSEQ multiplex PCR; the TCRdb copy retains only in-frame clones and omits some. The sample lists approximately 92,000 clones, 90% to 95% occurring once. This receptor was obtained from a woman under 40 in good health. Sequenced sample: blood. The chain employs TRBV5-6 and TRBJ2-1; 7 bases are a match to TRBD2. For the CDR3, the DNA is TGTGCCAGCAGCCTCGGGAGGTCGAATGAGCAGTTCTTC. This encodes CASSLGRSNEQFF.